This entry describes one T cell receptor (beta chain). These data come from a study of technical replicates of blood from a handful of donors. TCRdb's table, derived via immunoSEQ multiplex PCR, lists solely in-frame clones and lacks some. The table records tens of thousands of clones, more than 90% of them present only once. V dropped 3 bases and J dropped 1 base, with 6 bases sitting between them. CDR1 is LNHDA, CDR2 SQIVND, per germline (reference sequence). There are 13 residues in the CDR3. This TCR was recovered from a human donor in good health. Some clones in this sample may be carry-over from other donors' samples. The gene calls are TRBV19 and TRBJ1-2; D unclear. The sequenced sample was PBMCs. This CDR3 reads CASSILINYGYTF. CDR3 DNA sequence: TGTGCCAGTAGTATCCTAATTAACTATGGCTACACCTTC. Combining the CDR3 with reference TRBV19 and TRBJ1-2 gives the whole variable domain DGGITQSPKYLFRKEGQNVTLSCEQNLNHDAMYWYRQDPGQGLRLIYYSQIVNDFQKGDIAEGYSVSREKKESFPLTVTSAQKNPTAFYLCASSILINYGYTFGSGTRLTVV.